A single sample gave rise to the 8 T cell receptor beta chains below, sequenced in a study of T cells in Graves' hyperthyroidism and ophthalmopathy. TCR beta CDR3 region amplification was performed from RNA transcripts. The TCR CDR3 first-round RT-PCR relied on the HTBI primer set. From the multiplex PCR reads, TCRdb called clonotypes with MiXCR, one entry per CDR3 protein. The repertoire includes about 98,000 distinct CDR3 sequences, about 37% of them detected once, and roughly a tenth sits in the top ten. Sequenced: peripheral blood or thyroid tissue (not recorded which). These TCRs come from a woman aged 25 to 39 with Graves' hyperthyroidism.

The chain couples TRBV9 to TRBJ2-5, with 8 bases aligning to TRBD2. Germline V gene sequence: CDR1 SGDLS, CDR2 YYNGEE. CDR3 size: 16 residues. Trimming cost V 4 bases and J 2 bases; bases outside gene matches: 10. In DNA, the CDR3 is TGTGCCAGCAGCCGGGGGGGAGGGCGAGGGCAAGAGACCCAGTACTTC. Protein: CASSRGGGRGQETQYF.

CDR3 loop: CASSSGQTGTEAFF. In DNA form, the CDR3 reads TGTGCCAGCAGTTCGGGACAGACTGGCACTGAAGCTTTCTTT. The J gene is TRBJ1-1, the V gene TRBV6-5, with TRBD1 matching 7 bases. The CDR3 spans 14 residues. J lost 4 bases, V lost 4 bases, and 6 bases had no gene match. Per the germline V gene, CDR1 is MNHEY and CDR2 is SVGAGI.

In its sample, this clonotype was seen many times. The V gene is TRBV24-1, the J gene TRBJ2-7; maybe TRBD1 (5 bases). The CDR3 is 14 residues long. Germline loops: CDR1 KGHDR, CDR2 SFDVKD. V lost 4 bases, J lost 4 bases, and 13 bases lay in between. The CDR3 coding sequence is TGTGCCACCAGTGAATCGGATTCAGGGTACGAGCAGTACTTC. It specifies CATSESDSGYEQYF.

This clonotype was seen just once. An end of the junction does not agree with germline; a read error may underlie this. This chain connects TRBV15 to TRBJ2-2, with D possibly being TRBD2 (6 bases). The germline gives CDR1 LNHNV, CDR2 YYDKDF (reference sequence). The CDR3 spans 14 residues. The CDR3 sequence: CATSSVVLAGGLFF. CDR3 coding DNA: TGTGCCACCAGCAGCGTAGTACTGGCCGGGGGGCTGTTTTTT.

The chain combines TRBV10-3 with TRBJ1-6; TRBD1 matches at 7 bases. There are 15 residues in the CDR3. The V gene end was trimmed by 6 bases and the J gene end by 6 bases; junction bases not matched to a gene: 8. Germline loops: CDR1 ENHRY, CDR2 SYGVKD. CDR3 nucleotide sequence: TGTGCCATCAGGGTGGGACAGTCCCGTAATTCACCCCTCCACTTT. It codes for CAIRVGQSRNSPLHF.

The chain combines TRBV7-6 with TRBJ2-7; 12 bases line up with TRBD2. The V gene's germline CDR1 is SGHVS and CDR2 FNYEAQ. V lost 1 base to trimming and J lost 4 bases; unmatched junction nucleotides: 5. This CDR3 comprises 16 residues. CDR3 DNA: TGTGCCAGCAGCTTAGGGACTAGCGGGGCTTATTACGAGCAGTACTTC. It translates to CASSLGTSGAYYEQYF.

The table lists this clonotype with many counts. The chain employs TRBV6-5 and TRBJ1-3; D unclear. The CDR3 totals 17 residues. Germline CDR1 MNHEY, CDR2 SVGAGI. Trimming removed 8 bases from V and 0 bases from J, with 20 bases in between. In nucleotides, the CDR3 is TGTGCCAGCCGTTGGGGATTCGGAGAAGACTCTGGAAACACCATATATTTT. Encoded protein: CASRWGFGEDSGNTIYF.

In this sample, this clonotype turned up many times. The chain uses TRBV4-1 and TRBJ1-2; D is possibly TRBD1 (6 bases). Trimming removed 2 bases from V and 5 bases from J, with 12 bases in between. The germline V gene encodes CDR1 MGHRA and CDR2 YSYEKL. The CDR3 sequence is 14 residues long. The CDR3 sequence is CASSQTRGAYGYTF. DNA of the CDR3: TGCGCCAGCAGCCAAACTCGGGGGGCATATGGCTACACCTTC.